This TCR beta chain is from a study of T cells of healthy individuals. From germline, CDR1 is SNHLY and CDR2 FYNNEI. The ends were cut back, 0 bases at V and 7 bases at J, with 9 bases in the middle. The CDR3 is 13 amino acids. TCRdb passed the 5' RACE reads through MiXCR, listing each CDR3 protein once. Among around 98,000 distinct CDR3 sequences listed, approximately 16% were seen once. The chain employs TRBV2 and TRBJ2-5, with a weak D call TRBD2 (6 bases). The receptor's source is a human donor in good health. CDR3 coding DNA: TGTGCCAGCAGTGAAGCAAGGGGAGGGACCCAGTACTTC. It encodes CASSEARGGTQYF.